A selection of T cell receptor beta chains follows, all from one sample in a study of T-cell reconstitution after alpha-beta-depleted transplantation in children. TCRdb reprocessed the PCR reads with MiXCR, giving one entry per CDR3 protein. The sample lists roughly 350,000 distinct CDR3 sequences, about a sixth seen once, with about 41% in the top ten. The sequencing here drew on PBMCs, mostly from graft donor cells, taken 360 days after TCRalphabeta/CD19-depleted stem cell transplant. These receptors were collected from a male patient between 2 and 10 years old who had a stem cell transplant for acute lymphoblastic leukemia, so the T cells may come from the graft donor. The CDR3 runs from the conserved cysteine through the conserved F or W. D genes are given only for firm matches. Clone sizes are given selectively: once, few, many, or a class where the clone is expanded.

J,D,V,size,CDR3,DNA
TRBJ2-5,.,TRBV10-3,many,CAISESRLAHQETQYF,TGTGCCATCAGTGAGTCGAGGTTAGCTCACCAAGAGACCCAGTACTTC
TRBJ2-5,.,TRBV7-9,.,CASLGGNGQETQYF,TGTGCCAGCCTTGGGGGTAACGGCCAAGAGACCCAGTACTTC
TRBJ2-2,.,TRBV14,few,CASSQRLIAGELFF,TGTGCCAGCAGCCAACGACTAATCGCCGGGGAGCTGTTTTTT
TRBJ2-5,.,TRBV19,.,CASSIGRRKDTQYF,TGTGCCAGTAGTATAGGACGGAGAAAGGATACCCAGTACTTC
TRBJ2-4,TRBD2,TRBV11-2,few,CASSLFPRGSFAKNIQYF,TGTGCCAGCAGCTTATTTCCCCGCGGGAGCTTTGCCAAAAACATTCAGTACTTC
TRBJ2-1,.,TRBV6-2/TRBV6-3,few,CASGSTYNEQFF,TGTGCCAGCGGTAGCACCTACAATGAGCAGTTCTTC
TRBJ2-1,TRBD2,TRBV5-1,.,CASRGLASTYNEQFF,TGCGCCAGCAGGGGACTAGCGTCCACCTACAATGAGCAGTTCTTC
TRBJ2-3,TRBD2,TRBV6-5,many,CASSYSGRGTDTQYF,TGTGCCAGCAGTTACTCAGGGAGGGGCACAGATACGCAGTATTTT
TRBJ2-1,.,TRBV29-1,.,CSFITYNEQFF,TGCAGCTTCATTACCTACAATGAGCAGTTCTTC
TRBJ2-7,.,TRBV28,few,CASSIYREGEQYF,TGTGCCAGCAGTATATACAGGGAGGGCGAGCAGTACTTC
TRBJ1-3,.,TRBV15,few,CATSRDGQRTGNTIYF,TGTGCCACCAGCAGAGATGGGCAGCGGACTGGAAACACCATATATTTT
TRBJ2-7,TRBD2,TRBV24-1,many,CATSEAGLAGDEQYF,TGTGCCACCAGTGAGGCGGGACTAGCGGGTGATGAGCAGTACTTC
TRBJ2-7,TRBD1,TRBV4-1,.,CASSPRDRTYEQYF,TGCGCCAGCAGCCCCCGGGACAGGACCTACGAGCAGTACTTC
TRBJ2-5,TRBD1,TRBV25-1,many,CASSGTGQETQYF,TGTGCCAGCAGTGGGACAGGCCAAGAGACCCAGTACTTC
TRBJ2-2,TRBD1,TRBV10-3,.,CATSGTGSAGELFF,TGTGCCACATCCGGGACAGGGAGCGCCGGGGAGCTGTTTTTT
TRBJ1-2,TRBD1,TRBV28,.,CASNLGGQGGGYTF,TGTGCCAGCAACCTGGGGGGACAGGGCGGTGGCTACACCTTC
TRBJ2-2,.,TRBV28,few,CASRRQATGELFF,TGTGCCAGCAGACGCCAGGCCACCGGGGAGCTGTTTTTT
TRBJ2-3,.,TRBV12-3/TRBV12-4,.,CASSLGTGGTDTQYF,TGTGCCAGCAGTTTAGGGACGGGGGGCACAGATACGCAGTATTTT
TRBJ2-5,TRBD1,TRBV28,few,CASSLWTGGRQETQYF,TGTGCCAGCAGTTTATGGACAGGGGGTCGGCAAGAGACCCAGTACTTC
TRBJ2-1,TRBD2,TRBV9,many,CASSVEREYRGNEQFF,TGTGCCAGCAGCGTAGAGCGGGAGTACCGCGGCAATGAGCAGTTCTTC
TRBJ2-3,.,TRBV10-2,few,CASSDADTQYF,TGCGCCAGCAGTGACGCAGATACGCAGTATTTT
TRBJ2-1,TRBD2,TRBV7-9,few,CASSQSLAGGNEQFF,TGTGCCAGCAGCCAGTCGCTAGCGGGAGGCAATGAGCAGTTCTTC
TRBJ2-1,.,TRBV27,.,CASSDQGGPYNEQFF,TGTGCCAGCAGCGACCAGGGAGGTCCCTACAATGAGCAGTTCTTC
TRBJ2-7,.,TRBV3-1,.,CASSVRAGTLEQYF,TGTGCCAGCAGCGTACGGGCCGGGACTCTCGAGCAGTACTTC
TRBJ1-1,.,TRBV10-3,few,CAISESLLREAFF,TGTGCCATCAGTGAGTCTCTACTGCGAGAAGCTTTCTTT
TRBJ1-1,TRBD1,TRBV4-3,.,CASSQGTGYLLNTEAFF,TGCGCCAGCAGCCAAGGGACAGGGTACCTCCTGAACACTGAAGCTTTCTTT
TRBJ2-5,.,TRBV5-6,many,CASSLVGAGTQYF,TGTGCCAGCAGCTTGGTGGGAGCCGGAACCCAGTACTTC
TRBJ1-6,.,TRBV12-3/TRBV12-4,.,CASSRTSPDSPLHF,TGTGCCAGCAGTCGGACAAGTCCCGATTCACCCCTCCACTTT
TRBJ2-5,TRBD1,TRBV20-1,few,CSARLTGPETQYF,TGCAGTGCTAGACTGACAGGGCCGGAGACCCAGTACTTC
TRBJ2-5,.,TRBV5-1,.,CASRQGFETQYF,TGCGCCAGCAGACAGGGATTTGAGACCCAGTACTTC
TRBJ2-3,TRBD2,TRBV20-1,.,CSASPPTSGSVTDTQYF,TGCAGTGCTAGCCCCCCAACTAGCGGGAGTGTTACAGATACGCAGTATTTT
TRBJ1-5,.,TRBV28,.,CASSSYRSPNQPQHF,TGTGCCAGCAGTTCGTACAGGAGCCCCAATCAGCCCCAGCATTTT
TRBJ2-2,.,TRBV7-9,many,CASSFGQNTGELFF,TGTGCCAGCAGCTTTGGGCAGAACACCGGGGAGCTGTTTTTT
TRBJ2-5,.,TRBV12-3/TRBV12-4,many,CASAGVPRETQYF,TGTGCCAGCGCCGGGGTCCCGCGGGAGACCCAGTACTTC
TRBJ2-3,TRBD1,TRBV27,many,CASSSTTGGNTQYF,TGTGCCAGCAGTTCTACGACAGGGGGCAATACGCAGTATTTT
TRBJ1-2,.,TRBV4-3,few,CASSQDRVGRYYGYTF,TGCGCCAGCAGCCAAGATCGGGTAGGCAGATACTATGGCTACACCTTC
TRBJ1-1,.,TRBV12-3/TRBV12-4,few,CASSWDGMNTEAFF,TGTGCCAGCAGTTGGGACGGAATGAACACTGAAGCTTTCTTT
TRBJ2-5,TRBD2,TRBV6-1,few,CASRSGGPGETQYF,TGTGCCAGCAGGTCGGGAGGGCCCGGGGAGACCCAGTACTTC
TRBJ1-4,.,TRBV5-1,.,CASSLEQGREKLFF,TGCGCCAGCAGTTTGGAACAGGGTCGCGAAAAACTGTTTTTT
TRBJ2-7,.,TRBV5-1,few,CASSLGGSAGEQYF,TGCGCCAGCAGCTTGGGAGGGTCGGCGGGGGAGCAGTACTTC